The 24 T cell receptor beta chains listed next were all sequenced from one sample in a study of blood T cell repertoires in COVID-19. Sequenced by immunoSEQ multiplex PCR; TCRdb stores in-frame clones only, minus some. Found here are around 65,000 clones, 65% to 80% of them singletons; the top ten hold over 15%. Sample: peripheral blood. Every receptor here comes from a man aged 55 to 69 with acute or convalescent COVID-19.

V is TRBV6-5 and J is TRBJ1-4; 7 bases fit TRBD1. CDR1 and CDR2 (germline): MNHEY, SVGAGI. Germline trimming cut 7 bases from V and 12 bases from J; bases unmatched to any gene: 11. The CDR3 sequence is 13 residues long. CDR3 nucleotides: TGTGCCAGCATCAAGACAGGGTGGTCAGAACTGTTTTTT. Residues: CASIKTGWSELFF.

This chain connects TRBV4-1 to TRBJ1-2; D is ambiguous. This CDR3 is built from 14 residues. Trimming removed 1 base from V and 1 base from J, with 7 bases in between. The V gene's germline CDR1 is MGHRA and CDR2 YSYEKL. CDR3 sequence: CASSQGRINYGYTF. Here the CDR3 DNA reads TGCGCCAGCAGCCAAGGGCGGATTAACTATGGCTACACCTTC.

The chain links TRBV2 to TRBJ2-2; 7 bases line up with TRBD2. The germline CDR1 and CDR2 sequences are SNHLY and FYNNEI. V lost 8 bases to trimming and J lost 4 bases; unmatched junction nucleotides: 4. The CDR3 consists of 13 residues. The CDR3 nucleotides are TGTGCCAGCGGGGGGGAGGGCACCGGGGAGCTGTTTTTT. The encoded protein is CASGGEGTGELFF.

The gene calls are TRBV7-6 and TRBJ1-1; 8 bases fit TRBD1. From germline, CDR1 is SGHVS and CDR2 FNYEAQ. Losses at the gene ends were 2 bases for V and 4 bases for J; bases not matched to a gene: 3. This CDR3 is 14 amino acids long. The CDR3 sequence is CASSLMQGATEAFF. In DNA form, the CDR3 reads TGTGCCAGCAGCTTAATGCAGGGGGCCACTGAAGCTTTCTTT.

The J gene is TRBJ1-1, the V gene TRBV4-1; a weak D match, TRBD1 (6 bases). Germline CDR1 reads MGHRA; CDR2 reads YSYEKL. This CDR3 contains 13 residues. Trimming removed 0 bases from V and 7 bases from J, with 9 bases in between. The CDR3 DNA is TGCGCCAGCAGCCAAGAGAGGGGGTTTGAAGCTTTCTTT. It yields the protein CASSQERGFEAFF.

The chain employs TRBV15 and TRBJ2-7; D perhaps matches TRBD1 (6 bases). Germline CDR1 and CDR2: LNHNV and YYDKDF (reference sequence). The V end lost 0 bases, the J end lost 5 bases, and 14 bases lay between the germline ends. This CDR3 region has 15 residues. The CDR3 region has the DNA TGTGCCACCAGCAGAGATCAGGGGCCAGGGGACGAGCAGTACTTC. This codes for CATSRDQGPGDEQYF.

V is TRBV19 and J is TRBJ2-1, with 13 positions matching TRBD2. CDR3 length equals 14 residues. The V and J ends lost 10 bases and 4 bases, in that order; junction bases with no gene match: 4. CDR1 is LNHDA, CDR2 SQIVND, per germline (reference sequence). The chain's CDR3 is CATQGLAGYNEQFF. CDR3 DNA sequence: TGTGCCACACAGGGACTAGCGGGATACAATGAGCAGTTCTTC.

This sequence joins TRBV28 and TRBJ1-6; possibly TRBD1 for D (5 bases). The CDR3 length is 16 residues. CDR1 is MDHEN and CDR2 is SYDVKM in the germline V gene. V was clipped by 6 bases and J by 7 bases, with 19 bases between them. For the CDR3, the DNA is TGTGCCAGCAGCCCCTGGGGCTTATCGGGCAATTCACCCCTCCACTTT. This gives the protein CASSPWGLSGNSPLHF. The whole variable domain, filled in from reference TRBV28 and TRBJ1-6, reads DVKVTQSSRYLVKRTGEKVFLECVQDMDHENMFWYRQDPGLGLRLIYFSYDVKMKEKGDIPEGYSVSREKKERFSLILESASTNQTSMYLCASSPWGLSGNSPLHFGNGTRLTVT.

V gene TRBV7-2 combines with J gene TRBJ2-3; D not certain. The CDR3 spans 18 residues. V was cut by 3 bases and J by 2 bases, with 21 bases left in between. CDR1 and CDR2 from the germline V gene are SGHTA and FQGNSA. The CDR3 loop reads CASSFDEEDPFDTDTQYF. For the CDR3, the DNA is TGTGCCAGCAGCTTCGATGAGGAAGACCCATTCGACACAGATACGCAGTATTTT.

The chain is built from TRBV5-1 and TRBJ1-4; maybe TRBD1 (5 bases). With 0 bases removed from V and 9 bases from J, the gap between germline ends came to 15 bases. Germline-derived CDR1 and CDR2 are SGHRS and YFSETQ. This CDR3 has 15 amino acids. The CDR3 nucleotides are TGCGCCAGCAGCTTGGACACCAGGGTTGAGAAAAAACTGTTTTTT. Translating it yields CASSLDTRVEKKLFF.

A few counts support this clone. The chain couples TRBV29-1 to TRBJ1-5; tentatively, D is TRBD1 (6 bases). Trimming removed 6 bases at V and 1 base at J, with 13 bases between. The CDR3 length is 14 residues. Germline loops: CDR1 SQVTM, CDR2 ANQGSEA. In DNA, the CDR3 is TGCAGCGTGGGAGGGACAAACAGCAATCAGCCCCAGCATTTT. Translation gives CSVGGTNSNQPQHF.

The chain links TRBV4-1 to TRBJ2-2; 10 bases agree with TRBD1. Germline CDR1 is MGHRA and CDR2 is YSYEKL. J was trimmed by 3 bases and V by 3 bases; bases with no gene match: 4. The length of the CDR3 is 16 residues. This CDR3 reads CASSHDGQGDTGELFF. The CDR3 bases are TGCGCCAGCAGCCATGACGGACAGGGGGACACCGGGGAGCTGTTTTTT.

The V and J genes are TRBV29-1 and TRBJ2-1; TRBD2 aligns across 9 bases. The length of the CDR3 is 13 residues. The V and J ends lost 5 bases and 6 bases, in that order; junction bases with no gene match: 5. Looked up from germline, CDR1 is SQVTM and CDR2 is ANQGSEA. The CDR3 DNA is TGCAGCGTTCGGCGGGAGGGAACCAATGAGCAGTTCTTC. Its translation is CSVRREGTNEQFF.

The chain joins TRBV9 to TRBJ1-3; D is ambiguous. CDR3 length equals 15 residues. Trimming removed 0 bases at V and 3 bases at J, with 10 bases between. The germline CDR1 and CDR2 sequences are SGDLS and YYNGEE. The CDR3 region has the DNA TGTGCCAGCAGCGTAGGCCACGAGGGTGGAAACACCATATATTTT. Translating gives CASSVGHEGGNTIYF.

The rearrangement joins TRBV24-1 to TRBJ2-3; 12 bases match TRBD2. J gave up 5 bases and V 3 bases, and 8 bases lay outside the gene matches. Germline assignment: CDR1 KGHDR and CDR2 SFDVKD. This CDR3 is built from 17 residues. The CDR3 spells CATSDPGLAGRGDTQYF. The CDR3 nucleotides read TGTGCCACCAGTGATCCTGGACTAGCGGGACGTGGAGATACGCAGTATTTT.

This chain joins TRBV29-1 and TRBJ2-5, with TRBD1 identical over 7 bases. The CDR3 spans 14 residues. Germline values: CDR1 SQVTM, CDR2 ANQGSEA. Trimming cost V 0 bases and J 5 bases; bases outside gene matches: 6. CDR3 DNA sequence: TGCAGCGTTGAAGAAATCGACAGGGTGGAGACCCAGTACTTC. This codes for CSVEEIDRVETQYF.

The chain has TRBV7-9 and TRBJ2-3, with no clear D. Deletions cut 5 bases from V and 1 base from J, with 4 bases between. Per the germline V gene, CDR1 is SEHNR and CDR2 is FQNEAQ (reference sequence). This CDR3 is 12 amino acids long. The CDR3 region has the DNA TGTGCCAGCAGCCCCGGCACAGATACGCAGTATTTT. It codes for CASSPGTDTQYF. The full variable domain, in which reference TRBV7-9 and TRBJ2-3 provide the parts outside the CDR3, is DTGVSQNPRHKITKRGQNVTFRCDPISEHNRLYWYRQTLGQGPEFLTYFQNEAQLEKSRLLSDRFSAERPKGSFSTLEIQRTEQGDSAMYLCASSPGTDTQYFGPGTRLTVL.

The DNA of the CDR3 is TGCAGTGCTATACATTCAGATACGCAGTATTTT. This codes for CSAIHSDTQYF. The chain has TRBV20-1 and TRBJ2-3; D is unresolved. This CDR3 is built from 11 residues. V was cut by 4 bases and J by 4 bases, with 6 bases left in between. Germline lookup yields CDR1 DFQATT and CDR2 SNEGSKA (reference sequence).

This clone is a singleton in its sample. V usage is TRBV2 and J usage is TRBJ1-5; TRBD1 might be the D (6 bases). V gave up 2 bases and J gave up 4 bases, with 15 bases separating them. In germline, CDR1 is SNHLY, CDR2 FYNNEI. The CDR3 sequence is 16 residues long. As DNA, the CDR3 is TGTGCCAGCAGTGAAAGGGGGGGCTCACTTAATCAGCCCCAGCATTTT. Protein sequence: CASSERGGSLNQPQHF.

The CDR3 protein is CASRGGTGGETQYF. Here the CDR3 DNA reads TGTGCCAGCAGGGGCGGAACGGGAGGCGAGACCCAGTACTTC. The V gene is TRBV21-1, the J gene TRBJ2-5; the listed D gene, TRBD2, was not tested against the DNA. TRBV21-1 is listed as a pseudogene. The CDR3 totals 14 residues.

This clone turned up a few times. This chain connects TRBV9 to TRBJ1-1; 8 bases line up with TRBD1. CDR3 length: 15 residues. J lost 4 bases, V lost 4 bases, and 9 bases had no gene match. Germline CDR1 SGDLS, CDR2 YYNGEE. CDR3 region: CASSSRQGWSTEAFF. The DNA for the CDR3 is TGTGCCAGCAGCTCTAGACAGGGGTGGAGCACTGAAGCTTTCTTT.

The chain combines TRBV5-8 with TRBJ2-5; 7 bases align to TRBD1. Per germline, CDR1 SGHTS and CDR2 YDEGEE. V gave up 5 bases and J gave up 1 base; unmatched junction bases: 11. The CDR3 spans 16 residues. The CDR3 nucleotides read TGTGCCAGCAGATGGGTGGGACAGTCTTTCCAAGAGACCCAGTACTTC. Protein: CASRWVGQSFQETQYF.

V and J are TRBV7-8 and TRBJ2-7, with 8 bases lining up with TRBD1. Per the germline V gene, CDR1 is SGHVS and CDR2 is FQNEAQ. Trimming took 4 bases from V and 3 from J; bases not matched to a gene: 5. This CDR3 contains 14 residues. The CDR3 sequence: CASSSRTGGYEQYF. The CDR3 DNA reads TGTGCCAGCAGCTCCCGTACAGGGGGCTACGAGCAGTACTTC.

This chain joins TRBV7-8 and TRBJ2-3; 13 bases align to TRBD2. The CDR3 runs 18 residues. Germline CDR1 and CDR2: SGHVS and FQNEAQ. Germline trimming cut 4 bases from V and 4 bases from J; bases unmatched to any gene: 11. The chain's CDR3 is CASSSGVGGLAGADTQYF. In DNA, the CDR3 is TGTGCCAGCAGCTCAGGGGTCGGCGGACTAGCGGGAGCAGATACGCAGTATTTT.